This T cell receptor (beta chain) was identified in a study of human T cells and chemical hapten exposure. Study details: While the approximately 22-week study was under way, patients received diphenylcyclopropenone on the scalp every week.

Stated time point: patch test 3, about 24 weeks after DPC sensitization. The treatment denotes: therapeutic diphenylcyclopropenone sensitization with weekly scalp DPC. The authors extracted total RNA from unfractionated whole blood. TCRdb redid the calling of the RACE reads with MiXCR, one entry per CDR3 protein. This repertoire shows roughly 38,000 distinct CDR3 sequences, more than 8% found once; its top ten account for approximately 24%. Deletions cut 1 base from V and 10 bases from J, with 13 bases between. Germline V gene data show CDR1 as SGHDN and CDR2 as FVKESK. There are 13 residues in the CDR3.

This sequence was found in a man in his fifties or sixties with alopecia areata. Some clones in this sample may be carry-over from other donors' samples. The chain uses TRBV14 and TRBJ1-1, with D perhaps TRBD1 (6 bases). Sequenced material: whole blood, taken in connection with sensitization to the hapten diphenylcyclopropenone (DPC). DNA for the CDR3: TGTGCCAGCAGCCAAGCCGGCGGAGGGGGAGCTTTCTTT. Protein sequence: CASSQAGGGGAFF.